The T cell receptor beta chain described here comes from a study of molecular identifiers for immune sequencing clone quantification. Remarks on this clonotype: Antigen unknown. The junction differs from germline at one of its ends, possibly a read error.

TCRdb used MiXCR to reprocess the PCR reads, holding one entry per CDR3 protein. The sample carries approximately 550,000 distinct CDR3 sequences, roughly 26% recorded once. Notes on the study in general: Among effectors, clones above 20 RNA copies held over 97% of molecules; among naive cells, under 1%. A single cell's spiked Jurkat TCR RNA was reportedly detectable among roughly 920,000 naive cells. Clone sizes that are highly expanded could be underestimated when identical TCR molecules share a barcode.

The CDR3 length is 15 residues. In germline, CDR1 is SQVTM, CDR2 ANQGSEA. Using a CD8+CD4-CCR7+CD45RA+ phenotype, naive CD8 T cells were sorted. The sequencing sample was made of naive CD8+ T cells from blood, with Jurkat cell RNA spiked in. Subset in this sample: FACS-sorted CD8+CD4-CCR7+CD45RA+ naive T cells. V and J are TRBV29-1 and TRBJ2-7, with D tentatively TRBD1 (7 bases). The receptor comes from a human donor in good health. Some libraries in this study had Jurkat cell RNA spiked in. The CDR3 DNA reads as TGCAGCGCTGAAGATGAGGAGGGGGCTTCCTACGAGCAGTACTTC. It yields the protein CSAEDEEGASYEQYF.